The 27 T cell receptor beta chains presented below share a single source sample, sequenced in a study of T cells in Graves' hyperthyroidism and ophthalmopathy. Using RNA transcripts as the source, TCR beta CDR3 regions were amplified. The TCR CDR3 first-round RT-PCR relied on the HTBI primer set. A single record per CDR3 protein comes from TCRdb applying MiXCR to the multiplex PCR reads. The sample consists of 800,000 or so distinct CDR3 sequences, over 35% of them appearing once. The specimen sequenced was blood. These receptors were collected from a man younger than 35 with Graves' hyperthyroidism.

This clonotype was picked up many times. This CDR3 reads CASSPFLDAGANVLTF. CDR3 in DNA: TGTGCCAGCAGCCCCTTTCTAGACGCTGGGGCCAACGTCCTGACTTTC. The chain uses TRBV14 and TRBJ2-6; D is unclear. The length of the CDR3 is 16 residues. V lost 4 bases and J 2 bases, leaving 12 bases between the germline ends. Per germline, CDR1 SGHDN and CDR2 FVKESK.

The rearrangement uses TRBV29-1 and TRBJ2-2, with 10 bases identical to TRBD1. The V gene end was trimmed by 6 bases and the J gene end by 3 bases; junction bases not matched to a gene: 7. The CDR3 length is 15 residues. CDR1 is SQVTM and CDR2 is ANQGSEA in the germline V gene. The CDR3 reads CSVDGTGDDTGELFF. The CDR3 region has the DNA TGCAGCGTGGACGGGACAGGGGATGACACCGGGGAGCTGTTTTTT.

The chain carries TRBV10-3 and TRBJ1-4; D is perhaps TRBD1 (5 bases). This CDR3 has 15 amino acids. The ends were cut back, 2 bases at V and 8 bases at J, with 15 bases in the middle. Germline V gene sequence: CDR1 ENHRY, CDR2 SYGVKD. The CDR3 spells CAISEATGRGEKLFF. The CDR3 coding sequence is TGTGCCATCAGTGAGGCGACGGGGAGGGGAGAAAAACTGTTTTTT.

The CDR3 region is CATSVGASGLALSGELFF. The CDR3, as DNA: TGTGCCACCAGTGTCGGGGCTAGCGGACTTGCCCTCTCCGGGGAGCTGTTTTTT. The chain uses TRBV24-1 and TRBJ2-2; 7 nucleotides line up with TRBD2. The V segment lost 5 bases and the J segment 6 bases; nucleotides outside the gene matches: 17. From germline, CDR1 is KGHDR and CDR2 SFDVKD. This CDR3 has 18 residues.

The rearrangement uses TRBV29-1 and TRBJ1-2; D call uncertain. Germline CDR1 SQVTM, CDR2 ANQGSEA. The CDR3 sequence is 16 residues long. The CDR3 DNA reads as TGCAGTATTGGTGGCGCGGGGAGGGTGAGAATCTATGGCTACACCTTC. Its translation: CSIGGAGRVRIYGYTF. The entire variable domain, with the rest obtained from reference TRBV29-1 and TRBJ1-2, is as follows: SAVISQKPSRDICQRGTSLTIQCQVDSQVTMMFWYRQQPGQSLTLIATANQGSEATYESGFVIDKFPISRPNLTFSTLTVSNMSPEDSSIYLCSIGGAGRVRIYGYTFGSGTRLTVV.

CDR3 protein: CAIRDRGRREQYF. The CDR3, as DNA: TGTGCCATCAGGGACAGGGGGCGACGGGAGCAGTACTTC. This chain uses TRBV10-3 with TRBJ2-7; 11 nucleotides agree with TRBD1. Germline V gene lookup returns CDR1 ENHRY and CDR2 SYGVKD. V was pared by 6 bases and J by 7 bases, with 5 bases of the junction left unmatched. This CDR3 contains 13 residues.

This clonotype was observed a few times. This chain joins TRBV12-3 or TRBV12-4 and TRBJ2-5, with TRBD2 as a possible D gene (7 bases). The V gene lost 7 bases and the J gene lost 7 bases, with 13 bases spanning the gap. CDR3 size: 12 residues. CDR3 region: CASKGGEGTQYF. The CDR3 DNA reads TGTGCCAGCAAAGGGGGGGAGGGGACCCAGTACTTC.

This clonotype was observed at least ten times. The chain carries TRBV10-3 and TRBJ2-7, with 10 nucleotides matching TRBD1. With 8 bases clipped from V and 3 bases from J, the junction kept 1 base outside the gene matches. This CDR3 contains 12 residues. Germline V CDR1 and CDR2: ENHRY, SYGVKD. The CDR3 nucleotides read TGTGCCATCTGGGACAGGGGCTACGAGCAGTACTTC. Translating gives CAIWDRGYEQYF.

This clonotype has only one observation. This may be a read error: a much more frequent sequence differs by one nucleotide. V usage is TRBV19 and J usage is TRBJ1-5; no firm D call. Germline CDR1 reads LNHDA; CDR2 reads SQIVND (reference sequence). The CDR3 contains 14 residues. CDR3 sequence: CASRPIGSSQPQHF. The CDR3 DNA reads as TGTGCCAGTAGACCCATAGGTAGCAGTCAGCCCCAGCATTTT.

This clonotype was detected ten times or more. CDR3 bases: TGTGCCAGCAGCTTAGTCGTGGAGTATTCACCCCTCCACTTT. Protein product: CASSLVVEYSPLHF. The genes are TRBV7-2 and TRBJ1-6; D is uncertain. Per the germline V gene, CDR1 is SGHTA and CDR2 is FQGNSA. Trimming cost V 1 base and J 8 bases, with 9 bases left between them. The CDR3 sequence is 14 residues long.

This clonotype was seen a handful of times. The genes are TRBV12-3 or TRBV12-4 and TRBJ1-5, with D possibly matching TRBD1 (5 bases). The CDR3 extends over 14 amino acids. V was trimmed by 7 bases and J by 3 bases, leaving 13 bases between them. The CDR3 bases are TGTGCCAGCACCCCGGGACTGATCAATCAGCCCCAGCATTTT. It is translated as CASTPGLINQPQHF.

The CDR3 nucleotides read TGCGCCAGCAGCCAAGATCCAGGGACCGGATCACCCCTCCACTTT. As protein: CASSQDPGTGSPLHF. The chain is built from TRBV4-1 and TRBJ1-6; D might be TRBD1 (5 bases). The germline V and J ends were trimmed by 0 bases and 10 bases, with 13 bases remaining between them. CDR1 is MGHRA, CDR2 YSYEKL, per germline. The CDR3 extends over 15 amino acids.

This chain connects TRBV25-1 to TRBJ2-7; TRBD2 matches at 8 bases. V lost 8 bases to trimming and J lost 2 bases; unmatched junction nucleotides: 11. The CDR3 sequence is 15 residues long. Germline V gene lookup returns CDR1 MGHDK and CDR2 SYGVNS. The CDR3 DNA reads as TGTGCCAGCGTTGATGGGGGACTAGGAACCTACGAGCAGTACTTC. As protein: CASVDGGLGTYEQYF.

This chain uses TRBV7-9 with TRBJ1-1, with D maybe TRBD1 (6 bases). CDR3 length equals 13 residues. Trimming left V 8 bases short and J 3 bases short, with 13 bases between. Germline CDR1 is SEHNR and CDR2 is FQNEAQ (reference sequence). The CDR3 DNA reads TGTGCCAGCCGAGGGACACAGGACACTGAAGCTTTCTTT. Amino acids: CASRGTQDTEAFF. Full variable domain (remainder filled in from reference TRBV7-9 and TRBJ1-1): DTGVSQNPRHKITKRGQNVTFRCDPISEHNRLYWYRQTLGQGPEFLTYFQNEAQLEKSRLLSDRFSAERPKGSFSTLEIQRTEQGDSAMYLCASRGTQDTEAFFGQGTRLTVV.

This clonotype was counted only a few times. The chain is built from TRBV20-1 and TRBJ1-1; 7 bases align to TRBD1. V lost 3 bases, J lost 3 bases, and 4 bases stayed unmatched. Looked up from germline, CDR1 is DFQATT and CDR2 is SNEGSKA (reference sequence). The CDR3 loop spans 13 amino acids. The CDR3, as DNA: TGCAGTGCTAGTAAGACAGGGTACACTGAAGCTTTCTTT. The encoded protein is CSASKTGYTEAFF.

Of note for this clonotype: This may be a read error: a much more frequent sequence differs by one nucleotide. The genes are TRBV9 and TRBJ1-6, with D maybe TRBD1 (6 bases). Trimming took off 3 bases at V and 7 bases at J, with 14 bases between the two ends. CDR3 length: 15 amino acids. Germline V gene lookup returns CDR1 SGDLS and CDR2 YYNGEE. The CDR3: CASSGSGQLNSPLHF. The DNA of the CDR3 is TGTGCCAGCAGCGGTTCTGGACAGCTGAATTCACCCCTCCACTTT. Based on the CDR3 plus reference TRBV9 and TRBJ1-6, the full variable domain is DSGVTQTPKHLITATGQRVTLRCSPRSGDLSVYWYQQSLDQGLQFLIQYYNGEERAKGNILERFSAQQFPDLHSELNLSSLELGDSALYFCASSGSGQLNSPLHFGNGTRLTVT.

This clonotype was seen only a few times. The chain combines TRBV25-1 with TRBJ1-2; 8 positions agree with TRBD1. CDR3 length: 15 residues. The germline gives CDR1 MGHDK, CDR2 SYGVNS. After removal of 4 bases from V and 1 base from J, the junction contained 5 bases not matched to a gene. The CDR3 reads CASSGNDRGNYGYTF. As DNA, the CDR3 is TGTGCCAGCAGTGGAAACGACAGGGGTAACTATGGCTACACCTTC.

Regarding this clonotype: A much larger clonotype is one base distant, so this may be a read error. As DNA, the CDR3 is TGTGCCAGTAGGGCGGGAGCAGTCCATGGCGAGCAGTACTTC. Translation gives CASRAGAVHGEQYF. V and J are TRBV19 and TRBJ2-7, with 7 bases that match TRBD2. CDR1 and CDR2 (germline): LNHDA, SQIVND (reference sequence). The CDR3 runs 14 residues. The trim removed 6 bases at V and 6 bases at J, leaving 11 bases unmatched. Combining the CDR3 with reference TRBV19 and TRBJ2-7 gives the whole variable domain DGGITQSPKYLFRKEGQNVTLSCEQNLNHDAMYWYRQDPGQGLRLIYYSQIVNDFQKGDIAEGYSVSREKKESFPLTVTSAQKNPTAFYLCASRAGAVHGEQYFGPGTRLTVT.

This clonotype was counted a few times. The CDR3 nucleotides read TGTGCCAGCAGTTCCCCATCGACAGGGGGATCCTACGAGCAGTACTTC. As protein: CASSSPSTGGSYEQYF. The chain joins TRBV12-3 or TRBV12-4 to TRBJ2-7; TRBD1 aligns across 9 bases. The CDR3 consists of 16 residues. J lost 1 base, V lost 4 bases, and 8 bases had no gene match.

This clonotype was seen a few times. This rearrangement joins TRBV2 to TRBJ2-2; a possible D gene is TRBD1 (6 bases). The CDR3 has 13 amino acids. V lost 4 bases to trimming and J lost 7 bases, with 10 bases between them. In germline, CDR1 is SNHLY, CDR2 FYNNEI. CDR3 in amino acids: CASSGGRIGELFF. The CDR3 DNA follows: TGTGCCAGCAGTGGGGGGCGAATCGGGGAGCTGTTTTTT.

This clonotype was observed a single time. The rearrangement uses TRBV10-3 and TRBJ1-5; D unclear. Trimming pared 4 bases from V and 5 bases from J, leaving 6 bases between. CDR3 length: 12 amino acids. The germline CDR1 and CDR2 sequences are ENHRY and SYGVKD. The DNA for the CDR3 is TGTGCCATCAGTGTGCCGCATCAGCCCCAGCATTTT. It translates to CAISVPHQPQHF.

The chain couples TRBV19 to TRBJ2-6; D possibly corresponds to TRBD1 (6 bases). The CDR3 spans 18 residues. V lost 8 bases and J 0 bases, leaving 20 bases between the germline ends. Germline CDR1 is LNHDA and CDR2 is SQIVND (reference sequence). In DNA form, the CDR3 reads TGTGCCAGTGGGATGGACAGCGGAATTATCTCTGGGGCCAACGTCCTGACTTTC. Translation gives CASGMDSGIISGANVLTF. Full variable domain (remainder filled in from reference TRBV19 and TRBJ2-6): DGGITQSPKYLFRKEGQNVTLSCEQNLNHDAMYWYRQDPGQGLRLIYYSQIVNDFQKGDIAEGYSVSREKKESFPLTVTSAQKNPTAFYLCASGMDSGIISGANVLTFGAGSRLTVL.

The chain couples TRBV10-2 to TRBJ1-2; possible D gene TRBD1, 5 bases. V was cut by 8 bases and J by 8 bases, with 21 bases left in between. The CDR3 runs 14 residues. From germline, CDR1 is WSHSY and CDR2 SAAADI. The CDR3 coding sequence is TGCGCCAGCGGAAAGGGAGGGGAGGCCGACGGCTACACCTTC. The encoded protein is CASGKGGEADGYTF.

The chain has TRBV7-8 and TRBJ1-5; D ambiguous. Germline V CDR1 and CDR2: SGHVS, FQNEAQ. The CDR3 covers 15 residues. V was cut by 0 bases and J by 11 bases, with 17 bases left in between. The CDR3 here is CASSLAVGQQETQHF. The CDR3 coding sequence is TGTGCCAGCAGCTTAGCGGTGGGCCAGCAAGAGACCCAGCATTTT.

This clonotype was recorded a few times. The chain carries TRBV7-2 and TRBJ2-5; weak D call: TRBD2 (5 bases). Per the germline V gene, CDR1 is SGHTA and CDR2 is FQGNSA. This CDR3 has 15 amino acids. Deletions cut 5 bases from V and 5 bases from J, with 18 bases between. The DNA of the CDR3 is TGTGCCAGCAGCCGCCAGGCGGAGGTTCGGGAGACCCAGTACTTC. This sequence encodes CASSRQAEVRETQYF.

This clonotype was detected only a few times. The chain uses TRBV20-1 and TRBJ2-7, with 8 bases identical to TRBD1. CDR3 length: 18 residues. CDR1 and CDR2 from the germline V gene are DFQATT and SNEGSKA (reference sequence). J gave up 0 bases and V 1 base, and 14 bases lay outside the gene matches. The CDR3: CSARAQNPQTGDSYEQYF. CDR3 DNA sequence: TGCAGTGCTAGAGCCCAGAATCCACAGACAGGGGACTCCTACGAGCAGTACTTC.

At least ten counts were recorded for this clonotype. The rearrangement joins TRBV20-1 to TRBJ2-5; a possible D gene is TRBD2 (6 bases). This CDR3 is built from 14 residues. Trimming pared 6 bases from V and 4 bases from J, leaving 18 bases between. Germline values: CDR1 DFQATT, CDR2 SNEGSKA (reference sequence). CDR3 sequence reads: CSAVTGGSAETQYF. CDR3 in DNA: TGCAGTGCGGTCACAGGAGGGAGCGCAGAGACCCAGTACTTC.